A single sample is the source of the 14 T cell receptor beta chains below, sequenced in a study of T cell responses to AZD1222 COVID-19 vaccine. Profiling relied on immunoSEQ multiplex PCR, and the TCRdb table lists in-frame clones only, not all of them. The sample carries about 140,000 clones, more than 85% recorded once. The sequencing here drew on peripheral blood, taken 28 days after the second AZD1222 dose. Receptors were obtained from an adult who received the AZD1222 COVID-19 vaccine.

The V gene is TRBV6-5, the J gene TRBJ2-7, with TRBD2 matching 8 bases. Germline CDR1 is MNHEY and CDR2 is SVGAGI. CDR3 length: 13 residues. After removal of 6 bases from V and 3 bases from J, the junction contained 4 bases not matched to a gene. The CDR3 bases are TGTGCCAGCAGCGGGGGGGGGTTCTACGAGCAGTACTTC. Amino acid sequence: CASSGGGFYEQYF.

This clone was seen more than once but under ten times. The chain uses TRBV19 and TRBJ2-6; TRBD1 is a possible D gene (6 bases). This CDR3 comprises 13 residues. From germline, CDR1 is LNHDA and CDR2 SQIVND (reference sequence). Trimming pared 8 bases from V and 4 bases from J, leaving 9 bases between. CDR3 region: CASGDTGANVLTF. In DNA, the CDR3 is TGTGCCAGTGGGGACACGGGGGCCAACGTCCTGACTTTC.

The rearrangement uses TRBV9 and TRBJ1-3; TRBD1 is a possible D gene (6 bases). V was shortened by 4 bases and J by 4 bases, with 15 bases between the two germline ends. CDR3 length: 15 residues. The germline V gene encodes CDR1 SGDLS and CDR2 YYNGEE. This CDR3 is CASSSIGGSGNTIYF. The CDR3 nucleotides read TGTGCCAGCAGCTCCATAGGGGGATCCGGAAACACCATATATTTT.

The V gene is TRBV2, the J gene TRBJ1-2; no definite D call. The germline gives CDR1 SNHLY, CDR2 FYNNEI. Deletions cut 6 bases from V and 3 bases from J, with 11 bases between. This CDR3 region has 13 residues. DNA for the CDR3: TGTGCCAGCAGCGTACGGCAGGACTATGGCTACACCTTC. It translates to CASSVRQDYGYTF.

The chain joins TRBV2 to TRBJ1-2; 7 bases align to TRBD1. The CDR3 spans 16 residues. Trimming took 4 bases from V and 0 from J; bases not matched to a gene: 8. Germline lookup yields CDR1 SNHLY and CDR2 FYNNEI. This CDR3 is CASSVTGPRPNYGYTF. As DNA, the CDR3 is TGTGCCAGCAGTGTGACAGGGCCACGGCCTAACTATGGCTACACCTTC.

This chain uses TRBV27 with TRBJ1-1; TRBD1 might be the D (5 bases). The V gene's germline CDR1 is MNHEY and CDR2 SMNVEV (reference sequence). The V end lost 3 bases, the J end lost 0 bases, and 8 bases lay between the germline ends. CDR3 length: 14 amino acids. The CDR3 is CASSFGGMNTEAFF. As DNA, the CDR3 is TGTGCCAGCAGTTTCGGGGGAATGAACACTGAAGCTTTCTTT.

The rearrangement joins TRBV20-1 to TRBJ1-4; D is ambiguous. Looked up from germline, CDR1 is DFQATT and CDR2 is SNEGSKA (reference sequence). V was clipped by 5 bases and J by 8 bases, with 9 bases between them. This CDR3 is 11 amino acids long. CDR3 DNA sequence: TGCAGTGCTGGACCCCCGGAAAAACTGTTTTTT. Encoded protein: CSAGPPEKLFF.

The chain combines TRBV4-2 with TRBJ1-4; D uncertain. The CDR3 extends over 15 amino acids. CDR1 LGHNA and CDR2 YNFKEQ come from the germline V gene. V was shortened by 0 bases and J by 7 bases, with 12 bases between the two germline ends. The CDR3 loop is CASSQDEGSGEKLFF. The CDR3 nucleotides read TGTGCCAGCAGCCAAGACGAGGGATCGGGTGAAAAACTGTTTTTT.

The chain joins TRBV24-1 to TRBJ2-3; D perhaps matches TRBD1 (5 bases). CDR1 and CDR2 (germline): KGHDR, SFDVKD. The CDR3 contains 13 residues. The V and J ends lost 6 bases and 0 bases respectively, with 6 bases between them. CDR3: CATSRGSTDTQYF. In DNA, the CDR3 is TGTGCCACCAGTAGGGGAAGCACAGATACGCAGTATTTT.

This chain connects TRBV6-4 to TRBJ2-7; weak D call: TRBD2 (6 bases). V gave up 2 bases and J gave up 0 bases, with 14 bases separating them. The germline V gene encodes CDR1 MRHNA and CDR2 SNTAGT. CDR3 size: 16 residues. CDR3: CASSDPGTACSYEQYF. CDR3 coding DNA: TGTGCCAGCAGTGACCCAGGGACTGCCTGCTCCTACGAGCAGTACTTC.

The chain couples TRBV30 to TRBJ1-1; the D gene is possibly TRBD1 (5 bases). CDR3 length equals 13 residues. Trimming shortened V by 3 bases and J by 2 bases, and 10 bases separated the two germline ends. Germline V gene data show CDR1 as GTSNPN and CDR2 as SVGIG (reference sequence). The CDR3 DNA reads TGTGCCTGGAGCGACACAGGAAACACTGAAGCTTTCTTT. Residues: CAWSDTGNTEAFF.

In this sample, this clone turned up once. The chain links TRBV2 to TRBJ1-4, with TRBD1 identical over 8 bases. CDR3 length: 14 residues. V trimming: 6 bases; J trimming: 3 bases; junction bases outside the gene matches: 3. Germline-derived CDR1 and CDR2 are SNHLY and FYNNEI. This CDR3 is CASRGQGANEKLFF. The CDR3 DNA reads TGTGCCAGCAGAGGACAGGGAGCTAATGAAAAACTGTTTTTT.

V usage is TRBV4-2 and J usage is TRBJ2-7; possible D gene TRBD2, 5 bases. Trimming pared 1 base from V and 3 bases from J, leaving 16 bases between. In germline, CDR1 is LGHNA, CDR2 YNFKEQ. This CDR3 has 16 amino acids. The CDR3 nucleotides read TGTGCCAGCAGCCAAGTGGATGCACTAGAATTCTACGAGCAGTACTTC. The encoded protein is CASSQVDALEFYEQYF.

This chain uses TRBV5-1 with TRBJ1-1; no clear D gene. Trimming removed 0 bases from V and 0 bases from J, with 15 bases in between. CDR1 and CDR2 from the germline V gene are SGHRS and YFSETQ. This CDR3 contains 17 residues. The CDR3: CASSLAYDGGLNTEAFF. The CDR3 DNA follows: TGCGCCAGCAGCTTGGCCTACGACGGAGGTTTGAACACTGAAGCTTTCTTT.